A selection of T cell receptor beta chains follows, all from one sample in a study of molecular identifiers for immune sequencing clone quantification. One entry per CDR3 protein, called by TCRdb with MiXCR from the PCR reads. The profile shows around 480,000 distinct CDR3 sequences, about 25% of them singletons. The source material was naive CD8+ T cells from blood, with Jurkat cell RNA spiked in. All receptors derive from a human donor in good health. Some libraries in this study had Jurkat cell RNA spiked in. Both conserved end residues are part of each CDR3. A D gene is named only where the DNA matches it firmly. Clone size is given for some rows only: seen once, a few or many times, or a class if the clone is expanded.

CDR3nt: TGTGCCAGCAGCCCCGAGGGCCAGCCCCAGCATTTT
CDR3aa: CASSPEGQPQHF
d_gene: -
v_gene: TRBV7-9
abundance: many
j_gene: TRBJ1-5

CDR3nt: TGTGCCAGCAGTCCAACGGCGGGGGCCTACGAGCAGTACTTC
CDR3aa: CASSPTAGAYEQYF
d_gene: TRBD2
v_gene: TRBV12-3/TRBV12-4
abundance: many
j_gene: TRBJ2-7

CDR3nt: TGTGCCAGCATGTTAGCGGGACTAGATGAGACCCAGTACTTC
CDR3aa: CASMLAGLDETQYF
d_gene: TRBD2
v_gene: TRBV3-1
abundance: -
j_gene: TRBJ2-5

CDR3nt: TGCAGTGCTAGGGATACCGGGACAGGGGAAACAGATACGCAGTATTTT
CDR3aa: CSARDTGTGETDTQYF
d_gene: TRBD1
v_gene: TRBV20-1
abundance: -
j_gene: TRBJ2-3

CDR3nt: TGTGCCAGTAGTACCCCCTCAGGATCTGGGGCCAACGTCCTGACTTTC
CDR3aa: CASSTPSGSGANVLTF
d_gene: -
v_gene: TRBV19
abundance: few
j_gene: TRBJ2-6

CDR3nt: TGCGCCAGCAGCCAAGTTGGGGCAGATACGCAGTATTTT
CDR3aa: CASSQVGADTQYF
d_gene: -
v_gene: TRBV4-3
abundance: many
j_gene: TRBJ2-3

CDR3nt: TGTGCCGGCAGTTTTCGGTCAGAACCCTACGAGCAGTACTTC
CDR3aa: CAGSFRSEPYEQYF
d_gene: -
v_gene: TRBV12-3/TRBV12-4
abundance: -
j_gene: TRBJ2-7

CDR3nt: TGTGCCAGCTCTACTACAAATTCACCCCTCCACTTT
CDR3aa: CASSTTNSPLHF
d_gene: -
v_gene: TRBV13
abundance: -
j_gene: TRBJ1-6

CDR3nt: TGTGCCAGCAGCCATCGAGGGTACAATGAGCAGTTCTTC
CDR3aa: CASSHRGYNEQFF
d_gene: -
v_gene: TRBV9
abundance: many
j_gene: TRBJ2-1

CDR3nt: TGTGCCAGCAGCCCAGACAGGGGGCGGGCTGGCTACACCTTC
CDR3aa: CASSPDRGRAGYTF
d_gene: TRBD1
v_gene: TRBV9
abundance: -
j_gene: TRBJ1-2

CDR3nt: TGTGCCAGCAGACTATCGGGGACAGATTTGAACGCTGAAGCTTTCTTT
CDR3aa: CASRLSGTDLNAEAFF
d_gene: TRBD1
v_gene: TRBV12-3/TRBV12-4
abundance: -
j_gene: TRBJ1-1

CDR3nt: TGTGCCAGCAGCTTAGGCCTAACAGGGGGCGGTCAGCCCCAGCATTTT
CDR3aa: CASSLGLTGGGQPQHF
d_gene: TRBD1
v_gene: TRBV13
abundance: -
j_gene: TRBJ1-5

CDR3nt: TGTGCCAGCAGTTACTCGGGGGTCCTCGAGCAGCACTTC
CDR3aa: CASSYSGVLEQHF
d_gene: -
v_gene: TRBV6-5
abundance: -
j_gene: TRBJ2-7

CDR3nt: TGCGCCAGCAGTCAAAGGGCAGAAACCTACGAGCAGTACTTC
CDR3aa: CASSQRAETYEQYF
d_gene: -
v_gene: TRBV23-1
abundance: -
j_gene: TRBJ2-7

CDR3nt: TGTGCCAGCAGTTACCAACCCCTTAGCGGGGGGGCGGGGTATGAGCAGTTCTTC
CDR3aa: CASSYQPLSGGAGYEQFF
d_gene: TRBD2
v_gene: TRBV6-6
abundance: -
j_gene: TRBJ2-1

CDR3nt: TGTGCCAGCAGTGAGAGAACATTACAGGGGGTTGCGAACACTGAAGCTTTCTTT
CDR3aa: CASSERTLQGVANTEAFF
d_gene: TRBD1
v_gene: TRBV27
abundance: few
j_gene: TRBJ1-1

CDR3nt: TGCAGTGCTAGAGATGCGAGCGTCGACGAGCAGTACTTC
CDR3aa: CSARDASVDEQYF
d_gene: -
v_gene: TRBV20-1
abundance: few
j_gene: TRBJ2-7

CDR3nt: TGCGCCAGCAGCCTGGTAGGCGGAGTTAATGAAAAACTGTTTTTT
CDR3aa: CASSLVGGVNEKLFF
d_gene: -
v_gene: TRBV7-9
abundance: many
j_gene: TRBJ1-4

CDR3nt: TGCAGTGCTAGAGTCCCCTCTAAAAACATTCAGTACTTC
CDR3aa: CSARVPSKNIQYF
d_gene: -
v_gene: TRBV20-1
abundance: many
j_gene: TRBJ2-4

CDR3nt: TGTGCCACCAGCAGACCTACAGGGGGCTCCACCGGGGAGCTGTTTTTT
CDR3aa: CATSRPTGGSTGELFF
d_gene: TRBD1
v_gene: TRBV15
abundance: once
j_gene: TRBJ2-2